These 4 T cell receptor beta chains originate from one sample sequenced in a study of T-cell memory formation after mild COVID-19 listed by TCRdb under 2021. Library method: 5' RACE. Sequencing took place on an Illumina NovaSeq 6000. The public reads were run again by TCRdb, first through fastp at Q25 and then through MiXCR, and only productive beta chains were kept. CDR3 protein sequences are deduplicated, and each keeps its most common genes and DNA. Within this sample are about 470,000 distinct CDR3 sequences, with around a sixth of them counted one time only. Together, the top ten hold approximately 13% of the sample. Input material: PBMCs or a T cell subset sorted from them (not recorded which). These receptors were taken from an adult woman who had mild COVID-19 (a few samples of this study predate the infection). The sample titles of this study are shuffled in the database, so cell type and time point are left out; the donor was told from shared clones.

This chain joins TRBV5-1 and TRBJ2-6; D not resolved. Per the germline V gene, CDR1 is SGHRS and CDR2 is YFSETQ. The CDR3 is 17 residues long. Trimming took off 5 bases at V and 4 bases at J, with 19 bases between the two ends. The CDR3 DNA reads as TGCGCCAGCAGGCAGGAGACCCACCTCTCCGGGGCCAACGTCCTGACTTTC. It specifies CASRQETHLSGANVLTF. Full variable domain (outside the CDR3, taken from reference TRBV5-1 and TRBJ2-6): KAGVTQTPRYLIKTRGQQVTLSCSPISGHRSVSWYQQTPGQGLQFLFEYFSETQRNKGNFPGRFSGRQFSNSRSEMNVSTLELGDSALYLCASRQETHLSGANVLTFGAGSRLTVL.

The chain has TRBV7-2 and TRBJ2-1; D unresolved. The V gene's germline CDR1 is SGHTA and CDR2 FQGNSA. CDR3 size: 18 residues. V was trimmed by 0 bases and J by 0 bases, leaving 15 bases between them. The CDR3 DNA reads TGTGCCAGCAGCTTAGCGGCGATGGCGGCGAGCTCCTACAATGAGCAGTTCTTC. Residues: CASSLAAMAASSYNEQFF.

A few counts support this clonotype. The chain combines TRBV20-1 with TRBJ1-6; 7 bases line up with TRBD1. The V segment lost 2 bases and the J segment 3 bases; nucleotides outside the gene matches: 16. CDR1 DFQATT and CDR2 SNEGSKA come from the germline V gene (reference sequence). This CDR3 is 19 amino acids long. The CDR3, as DNA: TGCAGTGCTAGAAGCCGGCAAACCCAGGGGGGAAACTATAATTCACCCCTCCACTTT. This codes for CSARSRQTQGGNYNSPLHF.

The chain employs TRBV5-5 and TRBJ2-1; D is perhaps TRBD2 (5 bases). The CDR3 has 16 amino acids. V was pared by 4 bases and J by 1 base, with 15 bases between. Germline CDR1 reads SGHKS; CDR2 reads YYEKEE (reference sequence). The CDR3 bases are TGTGCCAGCAGCATCGCGCGGGTAGCTTCCTACAATGAGCAGTTCTTC. The encoded protein is CASSIARVASYNEQFF.